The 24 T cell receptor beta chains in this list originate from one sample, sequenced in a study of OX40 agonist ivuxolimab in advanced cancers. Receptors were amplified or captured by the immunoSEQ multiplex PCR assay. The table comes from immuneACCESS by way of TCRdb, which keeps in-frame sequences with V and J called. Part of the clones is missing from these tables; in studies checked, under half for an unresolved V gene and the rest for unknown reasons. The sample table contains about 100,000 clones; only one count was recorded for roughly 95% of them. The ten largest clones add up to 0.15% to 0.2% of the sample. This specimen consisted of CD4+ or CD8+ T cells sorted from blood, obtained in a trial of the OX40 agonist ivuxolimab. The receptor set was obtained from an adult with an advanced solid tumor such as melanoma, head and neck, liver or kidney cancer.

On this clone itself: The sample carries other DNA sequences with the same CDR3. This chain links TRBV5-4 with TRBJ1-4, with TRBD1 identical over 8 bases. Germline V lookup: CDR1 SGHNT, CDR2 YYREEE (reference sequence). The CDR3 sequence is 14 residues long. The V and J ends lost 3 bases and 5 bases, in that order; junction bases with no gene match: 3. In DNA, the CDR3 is TGTGCCAGCAGCTCGACAGGGGCCAATGAAAAACTGTTTTTT. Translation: CASSSTGANEKLFF. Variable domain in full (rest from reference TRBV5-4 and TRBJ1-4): ETGVTQSPTHLIKTRGQQVTLRCSSQSGHNTVSWYQQALGQGPQFIFQYYREEENGRGNFPPRFSGLQFPNYSSELNVNALELDDSALYLCASSSTGANEKLFFGSGTQLSVL.

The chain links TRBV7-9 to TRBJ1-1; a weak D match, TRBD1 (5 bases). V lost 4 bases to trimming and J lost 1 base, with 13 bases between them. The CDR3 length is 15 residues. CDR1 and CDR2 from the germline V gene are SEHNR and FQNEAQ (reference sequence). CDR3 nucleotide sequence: TGTGCCAGCAGCTCGCCGGGGGAGGCGAACACTGAAGCTTTCTTT. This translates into CASSSPGEANTEAFF.

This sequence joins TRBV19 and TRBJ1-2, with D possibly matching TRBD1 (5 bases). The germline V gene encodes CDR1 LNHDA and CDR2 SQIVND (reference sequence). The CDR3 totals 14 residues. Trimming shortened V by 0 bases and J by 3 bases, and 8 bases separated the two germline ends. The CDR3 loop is CASSIDPGDYGYTF. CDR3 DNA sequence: TGTGCCAGTAGTATAGACCCGGGGGACTATGGCTACACCTTC.

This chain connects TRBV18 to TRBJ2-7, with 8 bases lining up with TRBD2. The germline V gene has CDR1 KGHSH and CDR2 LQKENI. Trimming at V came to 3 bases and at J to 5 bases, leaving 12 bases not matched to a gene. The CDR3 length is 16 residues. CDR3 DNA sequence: TGTGCCAGCTCACCTTCCGAACTAGCGGTGGTCGACGAGCAGTACTTC. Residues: CASSPSELAVVDEQYF.

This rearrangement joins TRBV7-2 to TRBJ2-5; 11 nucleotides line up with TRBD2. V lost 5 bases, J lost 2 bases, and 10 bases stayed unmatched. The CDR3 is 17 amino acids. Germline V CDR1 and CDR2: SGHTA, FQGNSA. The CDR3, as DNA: TGTGCCAGCAGCCCAGATGCGACTAGCGGGGCACAAGAGACCCAGTACTTC. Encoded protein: CASSPDATSGAQETQYF.

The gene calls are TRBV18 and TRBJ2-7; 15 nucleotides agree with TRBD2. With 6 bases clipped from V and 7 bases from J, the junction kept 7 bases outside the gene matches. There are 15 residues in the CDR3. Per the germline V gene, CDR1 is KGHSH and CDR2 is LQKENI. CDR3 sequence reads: CASSPGLAGGGEQYF. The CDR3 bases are TGTGCCAGCTCTCCCGGACTAGCGGGAGGGGGTGAGCAGTACTTC.

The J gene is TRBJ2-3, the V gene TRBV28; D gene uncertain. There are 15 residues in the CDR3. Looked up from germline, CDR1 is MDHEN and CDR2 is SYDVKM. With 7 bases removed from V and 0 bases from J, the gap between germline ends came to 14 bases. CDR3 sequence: CASTERPYSTDTQYF. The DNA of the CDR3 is TGTGCCAGCACCGAACGGCCCTATAGCACAGATACGCAGTATTTT. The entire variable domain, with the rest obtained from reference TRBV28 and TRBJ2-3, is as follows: DVKVTQSSRYLVKRTGEKVFLECVQDMDHENMFWYRQDPGLGLRLIYFSYDVKMKEKGDIPEGYSVSREKKERFSLILESASTNQTSMYLCASTERPYSTDTQYFGPGTRLTVL.

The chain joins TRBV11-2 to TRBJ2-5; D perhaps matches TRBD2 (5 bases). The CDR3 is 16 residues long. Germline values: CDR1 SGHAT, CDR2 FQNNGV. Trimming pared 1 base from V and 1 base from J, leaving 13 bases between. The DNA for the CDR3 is TGTGCCAGCAGCTTAGTATGGACTGGCCCCCAAGAGACCCAGTACTTC. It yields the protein CASSLVWTGPQETQYF.

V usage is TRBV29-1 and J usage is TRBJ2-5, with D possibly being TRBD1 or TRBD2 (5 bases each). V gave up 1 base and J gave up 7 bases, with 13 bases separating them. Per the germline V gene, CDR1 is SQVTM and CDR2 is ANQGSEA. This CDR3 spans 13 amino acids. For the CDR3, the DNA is TGCAGCGTTGAAGGGAGGCAGGGAGCGACCCAGTACTTC. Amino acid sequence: CSVEGRQGATQYF.

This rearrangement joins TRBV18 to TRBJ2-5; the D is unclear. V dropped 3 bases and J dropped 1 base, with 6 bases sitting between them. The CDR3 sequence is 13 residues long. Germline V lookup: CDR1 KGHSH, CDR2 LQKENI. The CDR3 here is CASSPVSQETQYF. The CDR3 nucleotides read TGTGCCAGCTCACCGGTCTCCCAAGAGACCCAGTACTTC. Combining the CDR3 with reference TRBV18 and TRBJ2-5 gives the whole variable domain NAGVMQNPRHLVRRRGQEARLRCSPMKGHSHVYWYRQLPEEGLKFMVYLQKENIIDESGMPKERFSAEFPKEGPSILRIQQVVRGDSAAYFCASSPVSQETQYFGPGTRLLVL.

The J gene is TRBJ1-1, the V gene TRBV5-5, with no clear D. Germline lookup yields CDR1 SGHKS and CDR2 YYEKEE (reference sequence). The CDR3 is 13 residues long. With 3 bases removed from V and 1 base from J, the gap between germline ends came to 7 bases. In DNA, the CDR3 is TGTGCCAGCAGCTCGACTGGGAACACTGAAGCTTTCTTT. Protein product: CASSSTGNTEAFF.

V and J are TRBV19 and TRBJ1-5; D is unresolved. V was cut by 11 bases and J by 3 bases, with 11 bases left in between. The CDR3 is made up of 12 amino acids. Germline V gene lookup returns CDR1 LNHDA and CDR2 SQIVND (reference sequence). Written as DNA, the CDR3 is TGTGCCGTCGGGGTTCTCAATCAGCCCCAGCATTTT. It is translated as CAVGVLNQPQHF.

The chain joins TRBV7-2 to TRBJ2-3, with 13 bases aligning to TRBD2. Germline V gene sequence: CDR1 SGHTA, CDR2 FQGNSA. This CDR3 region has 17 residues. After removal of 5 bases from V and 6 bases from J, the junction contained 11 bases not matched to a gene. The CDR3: CASSRQSGTSGIDTQYF. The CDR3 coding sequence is TGTGCCAGCAGCCGGCAGTCCGGGACTAGCGGGATTGATACGCAGTATTTT.

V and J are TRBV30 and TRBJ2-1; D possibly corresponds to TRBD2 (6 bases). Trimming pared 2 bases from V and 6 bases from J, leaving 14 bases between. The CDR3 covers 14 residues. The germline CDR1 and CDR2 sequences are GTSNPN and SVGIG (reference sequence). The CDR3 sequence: CAWSIGTQINEQFF. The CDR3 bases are TGTGCCTGGAGTATTGGGACTCAAATCAATGAGCAGTTCTTC. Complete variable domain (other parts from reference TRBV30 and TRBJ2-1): SQTIHQWPATLVQPVGSPLSLECTVEGTSNPNLYWYRQAAGRGLQLLFYSVGIGQISSEVPQNLSASRPQDRQFILSSKKLLLSDSGFYLCAWSIGTQINEQFFGPGTRLTVL.

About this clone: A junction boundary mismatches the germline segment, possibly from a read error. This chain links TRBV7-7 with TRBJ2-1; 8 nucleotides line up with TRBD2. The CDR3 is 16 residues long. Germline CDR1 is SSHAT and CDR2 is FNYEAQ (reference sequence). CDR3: CASSLVTGGPGNEQFF. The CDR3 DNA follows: TGTGCTAGCAGCTTAGTCACGGGAGGGCCAGGTAATGAGCAGTTCTTC.

The CDR3 here is CASSPASGANVLTF. Written as DNA, the CDR3 is TGTGCCAGCAGTCCAGCCTCTGGGGCCAACGTCCTGACTTTC. This chain joins TRBV6-1 and TRBJ2-6; D remains ambiguous. The CDR3 covers 14 residues. CDR1 is MNHNS and CDR2 is SASEGT in the germline V gene. Deletions cut 5 bases from V and 0 bases from J, with 5 bases between.

CDR3 sequence reads: CASSVRWQTYEQYF. CDR3 in DNA: TGTGCCAGCAGTGTTCGGTGGCAGACCTACGAGCAGTACTTC. The chain is built from TRBV2 and TRBJ2-7; D is undetermined. The V end lost 4 bases, the J end lost 2 bases, and 12 bases lay between the germline ends. This CDR3 spans 14 amino acids. Germline lookup yields CDR1 SNHLY and CDR2 FYNNEI.

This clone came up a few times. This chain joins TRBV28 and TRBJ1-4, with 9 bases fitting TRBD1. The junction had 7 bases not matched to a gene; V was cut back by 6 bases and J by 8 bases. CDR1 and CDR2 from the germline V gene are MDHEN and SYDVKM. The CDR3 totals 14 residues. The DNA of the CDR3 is TGTGCCAGCAGCCGGGGACAGGGAAGGGAAAAACTGTTTTTT. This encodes CASSRGQGREKLFF.

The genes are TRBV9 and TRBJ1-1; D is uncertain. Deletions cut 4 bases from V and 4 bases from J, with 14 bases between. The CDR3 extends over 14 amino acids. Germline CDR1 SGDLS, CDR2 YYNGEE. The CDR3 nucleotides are TGTGCCAGCAGCTTGGACGGAGGGCGCACTGAAGCTTTCTTT. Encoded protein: CASSLDGGRTEAFF.

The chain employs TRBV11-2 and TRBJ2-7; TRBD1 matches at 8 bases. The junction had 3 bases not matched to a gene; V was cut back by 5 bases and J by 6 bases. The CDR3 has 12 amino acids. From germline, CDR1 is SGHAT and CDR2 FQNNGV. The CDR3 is CASSRTGSEQYF. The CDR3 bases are TGTGCCAGCAGCCGGACAGGGTCCGAGCAGTACTTC.

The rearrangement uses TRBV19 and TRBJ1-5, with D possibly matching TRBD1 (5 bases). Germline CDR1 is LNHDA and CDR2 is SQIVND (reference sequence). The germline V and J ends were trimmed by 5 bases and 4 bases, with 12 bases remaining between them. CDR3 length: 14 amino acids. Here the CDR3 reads CASSPGRTNQPQHF. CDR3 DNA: TGTGCCAGTAGTCCCGGACGGACAAATCAGCCCCAGCATTTT.

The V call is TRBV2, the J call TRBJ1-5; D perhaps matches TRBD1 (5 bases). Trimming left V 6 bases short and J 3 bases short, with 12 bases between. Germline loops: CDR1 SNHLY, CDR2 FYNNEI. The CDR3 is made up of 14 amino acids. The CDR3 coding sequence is TGTGCCAGCAGGGGTGACAGCCCCAATCAGCCCCAGCATTTT. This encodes CASRGDSPNQPQHF.

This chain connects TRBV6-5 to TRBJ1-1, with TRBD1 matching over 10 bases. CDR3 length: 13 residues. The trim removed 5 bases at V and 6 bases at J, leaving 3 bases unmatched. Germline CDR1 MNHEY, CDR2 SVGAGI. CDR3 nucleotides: TGTGCCAGCAGTCACGGACAGGGGGCTGAAGCTTTCTTT. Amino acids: CASSHGQGAEAFF.

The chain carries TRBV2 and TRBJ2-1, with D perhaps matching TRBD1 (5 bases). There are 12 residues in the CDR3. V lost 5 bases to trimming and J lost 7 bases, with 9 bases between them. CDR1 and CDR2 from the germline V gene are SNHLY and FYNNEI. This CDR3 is CASSLDSNEQFF. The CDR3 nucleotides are TGTGCCAGCAGTCTTGACAGTAATGAGCAGTTCTTC. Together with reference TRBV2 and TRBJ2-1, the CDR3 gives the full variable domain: EPEVTQTPSHQVTQMGQEVILRCVPISNHLYFYWYRQILGQKVEFLVSFYNNEISEKSEIFDDQFSVERPDGSNFTLKIRSTKLEDSAMYFCASSLDSNEQFFGPGTRLTVL.